The T cell receptor (beta chain) under discussion was sequenced for a study of blood T cell repertoires in COVID-19. Study context: Sites across the United States, Italy and Spain contributed samples from acute and convalescent COVID-19.

Using immunoSEQ multiplex PCR, the repertoire was profiled, and TCRdb retains in-frame clones only, with some absent. The data show some 300,000 clones, over 85% seen once. Germline V lookup: CDR1 SGHRS, CDR2 YFSETQ. V lost 0 bases, J lost 5 bases, and 13 bases stayed unmatched. This CDR3 is built from 17 residues. Those who participated ranged in age from about 18 to 89 years and resided in about two dozen US areas. Up to 2 weeks before entering the study, exposed participants had met a COVID-19 case. The clonotype comes from a woman in her forties or fifties who had been exposed to COVID-19. The chain has TRBV5-1 and TRBJ2-5; TRBD2 aligns across 7 bases. The sequenced material came from PBMCs or T cells enriched from blood (not recorded which). The CDR3 DNA is TGCGCCAGCAGCTTGGCCTCCTTCTTCAACGGGGGGGAGACCCAGTACTTC. Protein: CASSLASFFNGGETQYF.